The 17 T cell receptor beta chains given below trace back to one sample, sequenced in a study of T-cell reconstitution after alpha-beta-depleted transplantation in children. Unique molecular identifiers were incorporated when the TCRbeta library was constructed. TCRdb re-called the PCR reads with MiXCR, one entry per CDR3 protein. The sample has some 340,000 distinct CDR3 sequences; about a tenth are singletons. The sequences come from PBMCs from the stem cell graft donor, collected from the stem cell graft. Source of these receptors: a human donor who donated a stem cell graft to a child with acute lymphoblastic leukemia.

The chain links TRBV10-3 to TRBJ2-6; D unresolved. Between the trimmed V and J ends, which lost 8 bases and 0 bases, there was a span of 5 bases. Germline CDR1 and CDR2: ENHRY and SYGVKD. The CDR3 is 13 residues long. Here the CDR3 reads CAIPSSGANVLTF. In DNA form, the CDR3 reads TGTGCCATCCCGAGCTCTGGGGCCAACGTCCTGACTTTC.

There are many counts of this clonotype. This rearrangement joins TRBV7-6 to TRBJ1-5; D not resolved. The CDR3 length is 15 residues. V lost 3 bases and J 4 bases, leaving 13 bases between the germline ends. Germline V CDR1 and CDR2: SGHVS, FNYEAQ. The CDR3 region is CASSLERGKNQPQHF. DNA of the CDR3: TGTGCCAGCAGCTTGGAACGTGGTAAGAATCAGCCCCAGCATTTT. Full variable domain (outside the CDR3, taken from reference TRBV7-6 and TRBJ1-5): GAGVSQSPRYKVTKRGQDVALRCDPISGHVSLYWYRQALGQGPEFLTYFNYEAQQDKSGLPNDRFSAERPEGSISTLTIQRTEQRDSAMYRCASSLERGKNQPQHFGDGTRLSIL.

The rearrangement joins TRBV5-1 to TRBJ2-3, with D possibly matching TRBD1 (6 bases). This CDR3 has 15 amino acids. Germline values: CDR1 SGHRS, CDR2 YFSETQ. Between the trimmed V and J ends, which lost 4 bases and 3 bases, there was a span of 15 bases. The DNA of the CDR3 is TGCGCCAGCAGCCCGGCAGGACAGAGGACAGATACGCAGTATTTT. As protein: CASSPAGQRTDTQYF.

Only a few counts were recorded for this clonotype. V usage is TRBV7-9 and J usage is TRBJ2-5; TRBD2 might be the D (6 bases). CDR1 is SEHNR, CDR2 FQNEAQ, per germline (reference sequence). This CDR3 comprises 15 residues. V was cut by 5 bases and J by 4 bases, with 17 bases left in between. CDR3 DNA sequence: TGTGCCAGCAGCGCCTCGGGAACGGAGGGAGAGACCCAGTACTTC. Amino acids: CASSASGTEGETQYF.

The gene calls are TRBV27 and TRBJ2-5, with TRBD2 identical over 8 bases. V was pared by 0 bases and J by 4 bases, with 4 bases of the junction left unmatched. Germline lookup yields CDR1 MNHEY and CDR2 SMNVEV (reference sequence). The CDR3 extends over 15 amino acids. The CDR3 protein is CASSLSTAGGETQYF. The CDR3 DNA reads TGTGCCAGCAGTTTATCCACGGCGGGGGGAGAGACCCAGTACTTC.

CDR3 loop: CASSGNYSYEQYF. In DNA, the CDR3 is TGTGCCAGCAGCGGGAACTACAGCTACGAGCAGTACTTC. The V and J genes are TRBV7-2 and TRBJ2-7, with D unclear. CDR3 length equals 13 residues. The germline CDR1 and CDR2 sequences are SGHTA and FQGNSA. V lost 5 bases, J lost 3 bases, and 11 bases lay in between.

This clonotype was counted between two and nine times. The chain employs TRBV27 and TRBJ2-7; 8 nucleotides line up with TRBD2. Germline CDR1 and CDR2: MNHEY and SMNVEV (reference sequence). CDR3 size: 13 residues. Losses at the gene ends were 3 bases for V and 5 bases for J; bases not matched to a gene: 3. This CDR3 reads CASSFSGTDEQYF. The CDR3 nucleotides are TGTGCCAGCAGTTTTAGCGGGACGGACGAGCAGTACTTC.

This clonotype was detected ten times or more. This chain connects TRBV20-1 to TRBJ2-1, with 9 bases identical to TRBD2. The length of the CDR3 is 14 residues. The trim removed 5 bases at V and 6 bases at J, leaving 8 bases unmatched. The germline V gene encodes CDR1 DFQATT and CDR2 SNEGSKA (reference sequence). DNA of the CDR3: TGCAGTGCTCATAGCGGGAGTGGTTTCAATGAGCAGTTCTTC. As protein: CSAHSGSGFNEQFF.

The chain links TRBV7-2 to TRBJ2-7; 12 positions match TRBD1. Germline CDR1 is SGHTA and CDR2 is FQGNSA. This CDR3 spans 16 amino acids. The J segment lost 4 bases and the V segment lost 1 base, leaving 5 bases of the junction unmatched. CDR3 sequence (DNA): TGTGCCAGCAGCTTAGGGGGACAGGGGGCCCGGTACGAGCAGTACTTC. The encoded protein is CASSLGGQGARYEQYF.

The chain carries TRBV7-9 and TRBJ2-3; 7 bases fit TRBD2. This CDR3 is 18 amino acids long. Germline CDR1 is SEHNR and CDR2 is FQNEAQ (reference sequence). V shed 4 bases and J 4 bases; nucleotides not matched to a gene: 17. The DNA for the CDR3 is TGTGCCAGCAGCTCCCCTCCCGGGACTACAAAAGACTCAGATACGCAGTATTTT. Its translation: CASSSPPGTTKDSDTQYF.

The chain uses TRBV20-1 and TRBJ2-1; 10 nucleotides align to TRBD2. The trim removed 0 bases at V and 0 bases at J, leaving 17 bases unmatched. CDR1 and CDR2 from the germline V gene are DFQATT and SNEGSKA (reference sequence). This CDR3 region has 21 residues. Written as DNA, the CDR3 is TGCAGTGCTAGAGATCGAGGGGGAGCTAGCGGGAGCCTCAGCTCCTACAATGAGCAGTTCTTC. Its translation is CSARDRGGASGSLSSYNEQFF.

In this sample, this clonotype turned up many times. The chain carries TRBV11-1 and TRBJ2-3, with 8 bases lining up with TRBD1. This CDR3 has 18 residues. Trimming removed 5 bases from V and 1 base from J; junction bases left unmatched: 14. Germline V gene data show CDR1 as SGHAT and CDR2 as FQDESV (reference sequence). CDR3 DNA: TGTGCCAGCAGCCCCATGATCGGCAGGGGGCATGGCACAGATACGCAGTATTTT. It translates to CASSPMIGRGHGTDTQYF.

This clonotype came up many times. V gene TRBV7-9 combines with J gene TRBJ2-3; the match to TRBD1 covers 9 bases. This CDR3 region has 17 residues. The V and J ends lost 4 bases and 2 bases, in that order; junction bases with no gene match: 10. Germline CDR1 SEHNR, CDR2 FQNEAQ (reference sequence). CDR3 coding DNA: TGTGCCAGCAGCTCTACCAGGACAGGGGTGAACACAGATACGCAGTATTTT. It encodes CASSSTRTGVNTDTQYF.

This clonotype came up a few times. The gene calls are TRBV7-2 and TRBJ2-6; the D is unclear. CDR1 SGHTA and CDR2 FQGNSA come from the germline V gene. The V gene lost 1 base and the J gene lost 2 bases, with 6 bases spanning the gap. The CDR3 length is 15 residues. The CDR3: CASSLVQTGANVLTF. The CDR3 region has the DNA TGTGCCAGCAGCTTAGTTCAAACTGGGGCCAACGTCCTGACTTTC.

This clonotype appeared many times. The chain employs TRBV5-1 and TRBJ1-5; D unclear. CDR3 length equals 12 residues. CDR1 is SGHRS and CDR2 is YFSETQ in the germline V gene. Trimming removed 0 bases at V and 6 bases at J, with 4 bases between. The CDR3 bases are TGCGCCAGCAGCTTGGACGGTCAGCCCCAGCATTTT. The encoded protein is CASSLDGQPQHF.

This clonotype was counted at least ten times. This chain uses TRBV7-9 with TRBJ2-7; the D is unclear. The V gene lost 5 bases and the J gene lost 2 bases, with 13 bases spanning the gap. This CDR3 region has 14 residues. Germline CDR1 SEHNR, CDR2 FQNEAQ (reference sequence). As DNA, the CDR3 is TGTGCCAGCAGCCCACCTGGCGGCCCCTACGAGCAGTACTTC. It translates to CASSPPGGPYEQYF.

This clonotype has only a few counts. This chain links TRBV4-1 with TRBJ2-1; 9 positions agree with TRBD2. The length of the CDR3 is 16 residues. V was pared by 1 base and J by 6 bases, with 7 bases of the junction left unmatched. Germline CDR1 is MGHRA and CDR2 is YSYEKL. Here the CDR3 DNA reads TGCGCCAGCAGCCAAGGGCGGGAGGGCCACGGCAATGAGCAGTTCTTC. It codes for CASSQGREGHGNEQFF.